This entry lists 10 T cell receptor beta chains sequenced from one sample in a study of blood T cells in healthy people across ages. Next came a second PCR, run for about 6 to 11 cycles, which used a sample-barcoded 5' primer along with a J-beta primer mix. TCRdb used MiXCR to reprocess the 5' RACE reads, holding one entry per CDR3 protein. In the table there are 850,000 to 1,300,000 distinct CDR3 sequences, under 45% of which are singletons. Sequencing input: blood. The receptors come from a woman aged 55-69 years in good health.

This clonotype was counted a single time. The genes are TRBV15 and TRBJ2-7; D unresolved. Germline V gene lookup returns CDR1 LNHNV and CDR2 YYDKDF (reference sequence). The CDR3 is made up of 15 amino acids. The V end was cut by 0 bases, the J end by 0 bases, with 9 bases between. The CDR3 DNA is TGTGCCACCAGCAGAGAACTCGGAAGCTCCTACGAGCAGTACTTC. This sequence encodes CATSRELGSSYEQYF.

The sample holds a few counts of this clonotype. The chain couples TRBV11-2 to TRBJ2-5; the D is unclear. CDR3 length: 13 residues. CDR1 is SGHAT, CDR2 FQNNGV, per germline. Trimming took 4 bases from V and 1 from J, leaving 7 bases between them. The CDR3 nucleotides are TGTGCCAGCAGCTGGGCTTTCCAAGAGACCCAGTACTTC. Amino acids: CASSWAFQETQYF.

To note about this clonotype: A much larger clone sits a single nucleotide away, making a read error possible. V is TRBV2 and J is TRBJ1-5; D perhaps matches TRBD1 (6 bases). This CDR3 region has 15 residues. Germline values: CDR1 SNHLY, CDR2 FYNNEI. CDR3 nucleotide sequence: TGTGACAGCAGTGAAGTGCGGGGGGCACGACAGCCCCAGCATTTT. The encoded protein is CDSSEVRGARQPQHF.

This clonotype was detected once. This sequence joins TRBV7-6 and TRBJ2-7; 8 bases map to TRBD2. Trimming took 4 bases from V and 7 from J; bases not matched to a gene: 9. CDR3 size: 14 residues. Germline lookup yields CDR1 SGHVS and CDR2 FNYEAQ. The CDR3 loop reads CASSSGTRPLEQYF. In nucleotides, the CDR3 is TGTGCCAGCAGCTCGGGGACTAGACCTTTGGAGCAGTACTTC. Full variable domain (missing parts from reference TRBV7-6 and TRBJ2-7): GAGVSQSPRYKVTKRGQDVALRCDPISGHVSLYWYRQALGQGPEFLTYFNYEAQQDKSGLPNDRFSAERPEGSISTLTIQRTEQRDSAMYRCASSSGTRPLEQYFGPGTRLTVT.

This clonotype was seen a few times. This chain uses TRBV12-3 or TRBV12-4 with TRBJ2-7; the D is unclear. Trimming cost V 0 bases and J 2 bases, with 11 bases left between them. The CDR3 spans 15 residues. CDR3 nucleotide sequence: TGTGCCAGCAGTTTAGCCCTTGGCAAGCCCTACGAGCAGTACTTC. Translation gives CASSLALGKPYEQYF.

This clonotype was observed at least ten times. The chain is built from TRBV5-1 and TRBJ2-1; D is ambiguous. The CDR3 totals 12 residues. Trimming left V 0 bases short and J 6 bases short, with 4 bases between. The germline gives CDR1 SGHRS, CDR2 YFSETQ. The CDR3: CASSLDGNEQFF. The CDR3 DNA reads TGCGCCAGCAGCTTGGACGGCAATGAGCAGTTCTTC.

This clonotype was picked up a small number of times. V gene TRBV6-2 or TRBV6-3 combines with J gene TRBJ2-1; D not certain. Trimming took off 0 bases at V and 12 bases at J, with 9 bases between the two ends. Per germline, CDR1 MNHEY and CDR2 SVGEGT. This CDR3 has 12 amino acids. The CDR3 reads CASSYSSERQFF. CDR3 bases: TGTGCCAGCAGTTACTCTTCGGAAAGGCAGTTCTTC.

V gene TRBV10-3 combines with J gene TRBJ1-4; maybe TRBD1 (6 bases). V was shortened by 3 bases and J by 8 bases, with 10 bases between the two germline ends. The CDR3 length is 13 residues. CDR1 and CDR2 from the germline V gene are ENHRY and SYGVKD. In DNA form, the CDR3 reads TGTGCCATCAGTGACCGAAGGGGGGAAAAACTGTTTTTT. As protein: CAISDRRGEKLFF.

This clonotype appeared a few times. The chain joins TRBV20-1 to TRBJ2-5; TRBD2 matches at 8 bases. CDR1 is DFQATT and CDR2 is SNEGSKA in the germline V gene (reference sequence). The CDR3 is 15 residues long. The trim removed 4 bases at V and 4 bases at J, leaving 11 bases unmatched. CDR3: CSATPSGGVRETQYF. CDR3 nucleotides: TGCAGTGCTACACCAAGCGGGGGAGTCAGAGAGACCCAGTACTTC.

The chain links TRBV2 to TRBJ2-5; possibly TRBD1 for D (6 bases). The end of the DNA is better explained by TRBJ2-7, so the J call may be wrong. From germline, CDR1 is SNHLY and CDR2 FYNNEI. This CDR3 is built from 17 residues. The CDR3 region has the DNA TGTGCCAGCAGTGAAGCCCGGGCCCGAACAGGGACCTACGAGCAGTACTTC. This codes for CASSEARARTGTYEQYF.